A single T cell receptor (beta chain) is shown here with its context. The antigen remains unidentified. The assay was immunoSEQ multiplex PCR, and TCRdb's table has in-frame clones only and misses some. In the table there are 250,000 to 300,000 clones, 80% to 90% of which are singletons. These data originate in a study of cytomegalovirus exposure and HLA in healthy donors. The approximately 120-subject validation cohort, separate from the roughly 700-subject first cohort, included the donors. Findings and caveats of the study: In a later analysis, first-cohort TCR clusters were found to tend to co-occur in the roughly 120 validation repertoires. Most TCR sequences were seen very rarely across donors, but some public TCRs occurred in many.

This TCR was sampled from a woman between 18 and 30 years old in good health and CMV-seronegative. The sequenced material came from PBMCs.

The CDR3 bases are TGTGCCAGCAGTTTATTAAAGCGGGAGTATGGTGAGCAGTTCTTC. This translates into CASSLLKREYGEQFF. The chain has TRBV27 and TRBJ2-1; 8 positions match TRBD2. J lost 9 bases, V lost 1 base, and 8 bases had no gene match. Germline V lookup: CDR1 MNHEY, CDR2 SMNVEV (reference sequence). The CDR3 is made up of 15 amino acids.